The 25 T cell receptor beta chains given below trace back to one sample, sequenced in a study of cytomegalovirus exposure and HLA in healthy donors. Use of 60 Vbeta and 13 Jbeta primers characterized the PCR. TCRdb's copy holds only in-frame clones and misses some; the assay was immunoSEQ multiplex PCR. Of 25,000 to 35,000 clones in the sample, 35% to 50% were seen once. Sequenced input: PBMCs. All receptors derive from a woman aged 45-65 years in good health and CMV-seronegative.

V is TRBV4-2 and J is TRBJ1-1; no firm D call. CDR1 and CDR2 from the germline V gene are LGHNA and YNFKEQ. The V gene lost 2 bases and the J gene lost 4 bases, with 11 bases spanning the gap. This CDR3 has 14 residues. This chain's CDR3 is CASSQNHLSTEAFF. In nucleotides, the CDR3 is TGTGCCAGCAGCCAAAATCACCTATCCACTGAAGCTTTCTTT.

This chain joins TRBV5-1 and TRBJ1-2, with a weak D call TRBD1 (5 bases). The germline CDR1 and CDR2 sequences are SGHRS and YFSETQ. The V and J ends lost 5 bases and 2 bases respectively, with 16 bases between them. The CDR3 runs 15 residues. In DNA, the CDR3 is TGCGCCAGCAGTCCCAAGGGGCTGCGAAACTATGGCTACACCTTC. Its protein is CASSPKGLRNYGYTF.

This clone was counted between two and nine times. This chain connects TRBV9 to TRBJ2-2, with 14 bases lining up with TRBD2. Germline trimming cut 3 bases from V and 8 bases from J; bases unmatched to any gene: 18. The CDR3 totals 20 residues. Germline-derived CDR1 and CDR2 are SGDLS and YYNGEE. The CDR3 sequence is CASSAHPGTSGSPVRGELFF. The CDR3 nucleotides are TGTGCCAGCAGCGCCCATCCCGGGACTAGCGGGAGCCCTGTACGAGGGGAGCTGTTTTTT.

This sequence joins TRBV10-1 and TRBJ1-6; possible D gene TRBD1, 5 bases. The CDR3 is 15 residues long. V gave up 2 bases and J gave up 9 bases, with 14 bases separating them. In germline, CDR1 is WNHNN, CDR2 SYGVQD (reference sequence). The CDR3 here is CASSEIRGGSSPLHF. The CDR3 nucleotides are TGCGCCAGCAGTGAGATTAGGGGAGGAAGTTCACCCCTCCACTTT.

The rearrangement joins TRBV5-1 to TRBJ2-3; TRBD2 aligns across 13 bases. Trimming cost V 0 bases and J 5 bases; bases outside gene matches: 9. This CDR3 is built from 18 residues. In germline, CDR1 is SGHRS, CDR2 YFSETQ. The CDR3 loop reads CASSLAPGLAGTGDTQYF. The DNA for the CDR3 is TGCGCCAGCAGCTTGGCTCCGGGACTAGCGGGGACAGGAGATACGCAGTATTTT.

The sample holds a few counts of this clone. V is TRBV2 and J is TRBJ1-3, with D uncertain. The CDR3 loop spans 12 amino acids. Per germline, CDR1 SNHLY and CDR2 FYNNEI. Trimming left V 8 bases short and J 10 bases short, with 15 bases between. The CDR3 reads CASELGSGTIYF. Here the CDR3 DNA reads TGTGCCAGCGAACTAGGGTCTGGGACCATATATTTT.

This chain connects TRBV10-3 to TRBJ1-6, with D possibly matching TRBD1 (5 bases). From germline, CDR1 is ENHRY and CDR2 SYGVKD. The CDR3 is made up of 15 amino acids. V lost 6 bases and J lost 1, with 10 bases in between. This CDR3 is CAISQGLSYNSPLHF. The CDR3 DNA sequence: TGTGCCATCAGCCAGGGTTTGTCCTATAATTCACCCCTCCACTTT.

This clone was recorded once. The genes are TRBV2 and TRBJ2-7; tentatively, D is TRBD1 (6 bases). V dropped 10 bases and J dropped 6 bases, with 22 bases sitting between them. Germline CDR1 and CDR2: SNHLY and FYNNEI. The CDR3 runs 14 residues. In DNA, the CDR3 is TGTGCCACCAAGGCGGACAGTCGTTATATCGAGCAGTACTTC. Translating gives CATKADSRYIEQYF.

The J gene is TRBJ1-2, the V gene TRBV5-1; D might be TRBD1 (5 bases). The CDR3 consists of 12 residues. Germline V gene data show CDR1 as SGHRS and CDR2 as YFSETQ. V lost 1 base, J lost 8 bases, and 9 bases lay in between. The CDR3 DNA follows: TGCGCCAGCAGCTTGAATCAGGGCGGCTACACCTTC. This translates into CASSLNQGGYTF.

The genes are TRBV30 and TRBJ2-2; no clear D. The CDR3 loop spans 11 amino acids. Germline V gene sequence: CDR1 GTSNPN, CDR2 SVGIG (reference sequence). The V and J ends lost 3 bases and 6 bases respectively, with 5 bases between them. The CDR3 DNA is TGTGCCTGGAGGGGCCCCGGGGAGCTGTTTTTT. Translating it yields CAWRGPGELFF.

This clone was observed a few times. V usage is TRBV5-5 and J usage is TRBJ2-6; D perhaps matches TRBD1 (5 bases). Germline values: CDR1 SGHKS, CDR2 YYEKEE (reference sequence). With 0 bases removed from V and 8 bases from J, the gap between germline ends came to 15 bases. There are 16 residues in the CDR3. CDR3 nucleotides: TGTGCCAGCAGCTTGGCCAGTACCCAGGGTACCAACGTCCTGACTTTC. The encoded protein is CASSLASTQGTNVLTF.

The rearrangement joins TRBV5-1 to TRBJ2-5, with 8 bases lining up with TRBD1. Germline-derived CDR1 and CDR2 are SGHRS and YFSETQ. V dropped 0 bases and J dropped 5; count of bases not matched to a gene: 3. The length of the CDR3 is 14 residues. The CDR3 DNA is TGCGCCAGCAGCTTGGAACAGGGGGGTGAGACCCAGTACTTC. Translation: CASSLEQGGETQYF.

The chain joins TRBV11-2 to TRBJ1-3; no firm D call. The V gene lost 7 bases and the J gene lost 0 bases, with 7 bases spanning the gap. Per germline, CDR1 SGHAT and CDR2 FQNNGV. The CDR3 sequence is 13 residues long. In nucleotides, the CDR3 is TGTGCCAGCACCCACAACTCTGGAAACACCATATATTTT. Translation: CASTHNSGNTIYF. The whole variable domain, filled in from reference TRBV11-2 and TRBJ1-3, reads EAGVAQSPRYKIIEKRQSVAFWCNPISGHATLYWYQQILGQGPKLLIQFQNNGVVDDSQLPKDRFSAERLKGVDSTLKIQPAKLEDSAVYLCASTHNSGNTIYFGEGSWLTVV.

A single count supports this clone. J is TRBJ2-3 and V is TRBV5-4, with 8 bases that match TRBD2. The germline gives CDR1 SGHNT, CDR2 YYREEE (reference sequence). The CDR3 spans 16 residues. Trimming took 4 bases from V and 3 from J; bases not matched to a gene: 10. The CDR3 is CASSPTGGPRTDTQYF. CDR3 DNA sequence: TGTGCCAGCAGCCCGACGGGAGGGCCTAGGACAGATACGCAGTATTTT.

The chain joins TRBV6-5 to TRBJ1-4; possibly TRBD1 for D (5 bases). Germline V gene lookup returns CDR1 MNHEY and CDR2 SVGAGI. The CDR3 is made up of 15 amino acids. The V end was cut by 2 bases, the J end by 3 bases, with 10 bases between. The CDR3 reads CASSYDRGSNEKLFF. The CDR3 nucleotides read TGTGCCAGCAGTTACGATCGGGGGTCTAATGAAAAACTGTTTTTT.

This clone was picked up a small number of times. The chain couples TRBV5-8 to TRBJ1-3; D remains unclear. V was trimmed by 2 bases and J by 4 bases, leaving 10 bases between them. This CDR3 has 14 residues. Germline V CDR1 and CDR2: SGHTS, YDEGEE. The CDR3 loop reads CASSFEGPGNTIYF. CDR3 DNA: TGTGCCAGCAGCTTTGAGGGCCCCGGAAACACCATATATTTT.

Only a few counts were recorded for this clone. The CDR3 region is CASRSLGEGQGEQFF. CDR3 DNA: TGTGCCAGCAGGTCCCTGGGGGAGGGCCAAGGTGAGCAGTTCTTC. J is TRBJ2-1 and V is TRBV27; 7 nucleotides align to TRBD2. With 6 bases clipped from V and 9 bases from J, the junction kept 14 bases outside the gene matches. Germline loops: CDR1 MNHEY, CDR2 SMNVEV (reference sequence). There are 15 residues in the CDR3.

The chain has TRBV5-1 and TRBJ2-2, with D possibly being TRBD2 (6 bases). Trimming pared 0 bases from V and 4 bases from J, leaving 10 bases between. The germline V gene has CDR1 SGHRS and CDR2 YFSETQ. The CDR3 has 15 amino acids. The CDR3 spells CASSLDSGFTGELFF. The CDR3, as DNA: TGCGCCAGCAGCTTGGACAGCGGGTTCACCGGGGAGCTGTTTTTT.

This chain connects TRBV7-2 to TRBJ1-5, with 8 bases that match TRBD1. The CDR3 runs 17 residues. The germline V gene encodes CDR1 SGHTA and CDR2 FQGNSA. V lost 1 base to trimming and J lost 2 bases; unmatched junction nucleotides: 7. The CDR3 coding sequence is TGTGCCAGCAGCTTAGAGGGGACAGGACGGGGCAATCAGCCCCAGCATTTT. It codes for CASSLEGTGRGNQPQHF.

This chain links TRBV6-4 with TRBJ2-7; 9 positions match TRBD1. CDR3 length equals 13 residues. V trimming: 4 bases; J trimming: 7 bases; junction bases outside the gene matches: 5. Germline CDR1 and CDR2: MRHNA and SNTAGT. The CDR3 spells CASSAQGAGEQYF. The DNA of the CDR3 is TGTGCCAGCAGTGCACAGGGGGCTGGTGAGCAGTACTTC.

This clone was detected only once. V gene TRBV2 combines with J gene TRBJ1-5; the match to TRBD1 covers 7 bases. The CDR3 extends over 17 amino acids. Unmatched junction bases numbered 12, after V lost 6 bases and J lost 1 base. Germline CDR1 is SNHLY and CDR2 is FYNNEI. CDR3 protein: CASRQGFLQKSNQPQHF. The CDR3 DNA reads TGTGCCAGCAGACAGGGGTTTTTGCAGAAAAGCAATCAGCCCCAGCATTTT.

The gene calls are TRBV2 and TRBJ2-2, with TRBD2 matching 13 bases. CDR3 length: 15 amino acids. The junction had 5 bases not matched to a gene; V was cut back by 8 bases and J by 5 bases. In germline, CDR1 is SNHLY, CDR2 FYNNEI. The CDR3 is CASLGLAGVTGELFF. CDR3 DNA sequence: TGTGCCAGCCTCGGACTAGCGGGAGTAACCGGGGAGCTGTTTTTT.

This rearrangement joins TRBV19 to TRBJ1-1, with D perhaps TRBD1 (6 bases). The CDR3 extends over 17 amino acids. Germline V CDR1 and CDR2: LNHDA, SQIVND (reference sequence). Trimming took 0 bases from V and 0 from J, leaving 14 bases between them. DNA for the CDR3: TGTGCCAGTAGTATAGACGGGGGGGCGTTTGTGAACACTGAAGCTTTCTTT. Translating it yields CASSIDGGAFVNTEAFF.

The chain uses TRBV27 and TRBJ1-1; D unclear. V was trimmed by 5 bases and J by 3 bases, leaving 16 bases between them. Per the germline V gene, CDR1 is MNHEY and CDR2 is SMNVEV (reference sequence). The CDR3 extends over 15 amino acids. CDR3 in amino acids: CASSPFPGFYTEAFF. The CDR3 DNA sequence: TGTGCCAGCAGTCCCTTTCCAGGATTTTACACTGAAGCTTTCTTT.

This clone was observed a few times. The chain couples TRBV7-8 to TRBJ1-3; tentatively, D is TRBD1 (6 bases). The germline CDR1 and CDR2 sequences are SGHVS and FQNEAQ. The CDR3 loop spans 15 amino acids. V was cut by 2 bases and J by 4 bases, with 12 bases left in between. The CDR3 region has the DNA TGTGCCAGCAGCTTACCGACAGGTTCGGGAAACACCATATATTTT. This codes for CASSLPTGSGNTIYF.